Here is one T cell receptor beta chain with its context. The target antigen is unknown. This entry comes from a study of shared clonotypes between healthy human individuals. Germline CDR1 SGDLS, CDR2 YYNGEE. The CDR3 consists of 15 residues. V dropped 3 bases and J dropped 2 bases, with 13 bases sitting between them. Replicate PCRs run on sorted subsets employed approximately 0.2 ug DNA, roughly 30,000 T cell genomes. Sequenced by immunoSEQ multiplex PCR; TCRdb stores in-frame clones only, minus some. This table has millions of clones, about 95% appearing once. Findings and caveats of the study: Sequencing depth was predicted to influence how clonotypes are shared among donors. Sharing across four donors was highest in naive CD4 (approximately 5%) and lowest in memory CD8 (around 0.4%).

Naive CD8 populations comprised CD45RO-negative cells positively selected for CCR7, excluding terminally differentiated effector memory CD45RA+ cells. The V gene is TRBV9, the J gene TRBJ2-3, with TRBD2 as a possible D gene (6 bases). Sequenced material: naive CD8+ T cells sorted from blood. This receptor was taken from a man aged 18-30 years in good health. CDR3 DNA: TGTGCCAGCAGCGCCTGGGACTTCCCCACAGATACGCAGTATTTT. Protein product: CASSAWDFPTDTQYF.